The clone carrying this T cell receptor beta chain was picked up many times. The antigen is not known. Each TCR transcript was tagged with a 10-nucleotide random UMI during 5'RACE. Each CDR3 protein gets one entry after TCRdb re-called the 5' RACE reads with MiXCR. The sample consists of tens of thousands of distinct CDR3 sequences, 5% to 6% of them appearing once. This sample was taken from a study of neurological immune-mediated disorders. Across the study: Relapsing-remitting disease was seen in 31 of the 34 multiple sclerosis patients, and secondary progressive disease was seen in 3.

The CDR3 length is 13 residues. The germline gives CDR1 LNHNV, CDR2 YYDKDF (reference sequence). Between the trimmed V and J ends, which lost 2 bases and 5 bases, there was a span of 10 bases. General observations from the study: Subjects shared no identical expanded-clone CDR3 amino acid sequences, suggesting private TCR-beta repertoires in all groups. Multiple sclerosis was found to have the least TCR clonal expansion, below healthy controls, and HTLV-1-associated myelopathy the most.

This clonotype was sampled from a woman younger than 45 with multiple sclerosis. This chain joins TRBV15 and TRBJ2-7, with a tentative D call TRBD1 (6 bases). Sequenced sample: PBMCs. DNA of the CDR3: TGTGCCACCAGCAGACTATCAGGGGACGAGCAGTACGTC. Its translation is CATSRLSGDEQYV.